This T cell receptor beta chain was sequenced in a study of blood T cell repertoires in COVID-19. On the study more broadly: Acute-phase and convalescent COVID-19 samples originated in the United States, Italy and Spain.

In the authors' methods: Amplification of reference gene primers provided the estimated nucleated cell counts. Sequenced by immunoSEQ multiplex PCR; TCRdb stores in-frame clones only, minus some. The DNA gave D and trimming, while V, J and clone size come from that table. The sample holds tens of thousands of clones, about 86% seen once. Trimming removed 3 bases from V and 0 bases from J, with 8 bases in between. The CDR3 consists of 14 residues. In germline, CDR1 is SGHVS, CDR2 FQNEAQ. This clonotype was sampled from a human donor in a cohort sampled during active COVID-19. The chain couples TRBV7-8 to TRBJ1-1, with a weak D call TRBD1 (5 bases). Material: peripheral blood. The CDR3 sequence: CASSFDSMNTEAFF. CDR3 DNA: TGTGCCAGCAGCTTCGACAGCATGAACACTGAAGCTTTCTTT.